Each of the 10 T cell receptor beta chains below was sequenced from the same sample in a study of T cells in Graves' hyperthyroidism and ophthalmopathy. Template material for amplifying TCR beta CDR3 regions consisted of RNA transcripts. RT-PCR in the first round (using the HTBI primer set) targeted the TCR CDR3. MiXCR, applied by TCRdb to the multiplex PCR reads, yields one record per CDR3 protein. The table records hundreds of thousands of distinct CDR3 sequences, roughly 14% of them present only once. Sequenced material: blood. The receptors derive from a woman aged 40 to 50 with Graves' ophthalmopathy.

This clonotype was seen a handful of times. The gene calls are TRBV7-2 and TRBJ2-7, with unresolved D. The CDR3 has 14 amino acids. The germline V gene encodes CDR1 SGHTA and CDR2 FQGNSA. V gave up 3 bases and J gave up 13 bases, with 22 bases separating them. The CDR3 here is CASSLNPLASIPYF. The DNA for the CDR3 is TGTGCCAGCAGCTTGAATCCCCTTGCATCCATCCCATACTTC.

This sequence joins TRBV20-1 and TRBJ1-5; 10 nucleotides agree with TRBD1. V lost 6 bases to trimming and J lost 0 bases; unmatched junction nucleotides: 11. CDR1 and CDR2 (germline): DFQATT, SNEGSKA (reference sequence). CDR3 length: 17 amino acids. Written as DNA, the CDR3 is TGCAGTGCGATCGGGACAGGGGCCCATCATAGCAATCAGCCCCAGCATTTT. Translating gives CSAIGTGAHHSNQPQHF.

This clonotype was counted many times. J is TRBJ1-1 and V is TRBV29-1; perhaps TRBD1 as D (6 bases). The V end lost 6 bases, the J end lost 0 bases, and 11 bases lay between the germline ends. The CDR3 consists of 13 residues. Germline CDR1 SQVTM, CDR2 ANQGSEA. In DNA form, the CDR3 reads TGCAGCGTGGGGGGCAGGATGAACACTGAAGCTTTCTTT. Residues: CSVGGRMNTEAFF.

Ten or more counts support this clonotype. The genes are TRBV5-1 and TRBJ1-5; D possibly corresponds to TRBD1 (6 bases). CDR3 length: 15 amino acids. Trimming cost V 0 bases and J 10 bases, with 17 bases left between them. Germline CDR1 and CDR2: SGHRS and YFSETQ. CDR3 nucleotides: TGCGCCAGCAGCTTGGGGGACCACAGGGACGGCCCCCAGCATTTT. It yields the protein CASSLGDHRDGPQHF. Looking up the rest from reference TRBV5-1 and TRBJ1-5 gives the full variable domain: KAGVTQTPRYLIKTRGQQVTLSCSPISGHRSVSWYQQTPGQGLQFLFEYFSETQRNKGNFPGRFSGRQFSNSRSEMNVSTLELGDSALYLCASSLGDHRDGPQHFGDGTRLSIL.

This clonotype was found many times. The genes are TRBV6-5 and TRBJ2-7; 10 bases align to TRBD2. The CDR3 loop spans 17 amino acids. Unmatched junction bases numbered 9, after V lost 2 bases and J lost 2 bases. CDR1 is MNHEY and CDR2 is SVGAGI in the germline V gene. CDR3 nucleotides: TGTGCCAGCAGTTACCGACCACTAGCGGGATACACCTACGAGCAGTACTTC. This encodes CASSYRPLAGYTYEQYF.

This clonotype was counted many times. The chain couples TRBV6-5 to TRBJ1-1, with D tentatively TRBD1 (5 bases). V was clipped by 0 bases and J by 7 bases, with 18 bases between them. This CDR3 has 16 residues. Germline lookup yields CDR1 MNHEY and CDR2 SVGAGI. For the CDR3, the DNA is TGTGCCAGCAGTTACTCCGGGGGTTTTAGTACCGGTGAAGCTTTCTTT. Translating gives CASSYSGGFSTGEAFF.

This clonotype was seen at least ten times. The CDR3 DNA reads as TGTGCCAGCAGCTCGGAGTTCTACGAGCAGTACTTC. Residues: CASSSEFYEQYF. V usage is TRBV6-2 or TRBV6-3 and J usage is TRBJ2-7; D is uncertain. Germline V gene data show CDR1 as MNHEY and CDR2 as SVGEGT. Deletions cut 6 bases from V and 3 bases from J, with 9 bases between. This CDR3 region has 12 residues.

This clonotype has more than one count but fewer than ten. CDR3 DNA: TGTGCCATCCCAGCGGACAGGGGGCGCGTAAATGGCTACACCTTC. Its translation: CAIPADRGRVNGYTF. The rearrangement joins TRBV10-3 to TRBJ1-2, with 11 bases identical to TRBD1. Losses at the gene ends were 8 bases for V and 6 bases for J; bases not matched to a gene: 11. CDR1 ENHRY and CDR2 SYGVKD come from the germline V gene. The CDR3 extends over 15 amino acids.

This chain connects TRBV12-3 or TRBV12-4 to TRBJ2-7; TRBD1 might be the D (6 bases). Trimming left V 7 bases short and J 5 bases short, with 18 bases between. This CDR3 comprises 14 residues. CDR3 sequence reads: CASTLGGSANEQYF. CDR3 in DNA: TGTGCCAGCACCCTAGGGGGATCGGCCAACGAGCAGTACTTC.

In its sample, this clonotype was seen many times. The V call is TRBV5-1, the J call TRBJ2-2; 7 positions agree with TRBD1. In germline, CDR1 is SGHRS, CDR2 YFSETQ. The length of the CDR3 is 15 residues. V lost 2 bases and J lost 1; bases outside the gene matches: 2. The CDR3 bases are TGCGCCAGCAGCTTAGGACAGGTGAACACCGGGGAGCTGTTTTTT. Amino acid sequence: CASSLGQVNTGELFF.